The 27 T cell receptor beta chains reported below all come from one sample, sequenced in a study of blood T cell repertoires in COVID-19. Some clones are missing from TCRdb's copy, which holds only in-frame ones; the method was immunoSEQ multiplex PCR. The sample records approximately 230,000 clones, around 89% being singletons. The specimen sequenced was peripheral blood. The receptors here all came from a woman younger than 45 with COVID-19, enrolled during active disease.

V gene TRBV7-6 combines with J gene TRBJ2-3; possibly TRBD1 for D (5 bases). CDR1 is SGHVS, CDR2 FNYEAQ, per germline. V lost 5 bases, J lost 1 base, and 16 bases lay in between. CDR3 length: 16 residues. CDR3 in amino acids: CASSRTQGPRTDTQYF. The CDR3 bases are TGTGCCAGCAGCCGCACCCAGGGCCCCCGCACAGATACGCAGTATTTT.

The genes are TRBV7-9 and TRBJ1-1; no clear D gene. The V end lost 5 bases, the J end lost 4 bases, and 8 bases lay between the germline ends. Germline assignment: CDR1 SEHNR and CDR2 FQNEAQ (reference sequence). CDR3 length: 12 residues. The CDR3 loop reads CASSPSATEAFF. The CDR3 nucleotides are TGTGCCAGCAGCCCCAGCGCCACTGAAGCTTTCTTT.

V gene TRBV3-1 (or the pseudogene TRBV3-2) combines with J gene TRBJ1-2, with a tentative D call TRBD1 (6 bases). Trimming removed 2 bases at V and 7 bases at J, with 14 bases between. Germline V gene data show CDR1 as LGHDT and CDR2 as YNNKEL (reference sequence). This CDR3 has 14 amino acids. This CDR3 is CASSQHNRDGGYTF. The CDR3 DNA sequence: TGTGCCAGCAGCCAACATAACAGGGATGGTGGCTACACCTTC.

V usage is TRBV28 and J usage is TRBJ1-2; D is ambiguous. CDR1 and CDR2 (germline): MDHEN, SYDVKM. The CDR3 covers 14 residues. V lost 2 bases, J lost 3 bases, and 10 bases lay in between. The CDR3 coding sequence is TGTGCCAGCAGTTTAGTTTCGAGTTACTATGGCTACACCTTC. It codes for CASSLVSSYYGYTF.

This chain uses TRBV18 with TRBJ2-3; 11 bases are shared with TRBD2. The germline gives CDR1 KGHSH, CDR2 LQKENI. The CDR3 contains 17 residues. V shed 5 bases, J shed 7 bases, and the junction held 14 bases outside the gene matches. The CDR3 loop reads CASSDRGTSGPLNTQYF. The CDR3 region has the DNA TGTGCCAGCTCAGACAGGGGGACTAGCGGCCCCTTAAATACGCAGTATTTT.

The chain carries TRBV4-1 and TRBJ2-2, with 8 positions matching TRBD1. The germline CDR1 and CDR2 sequences are MGHRA and YSYEKL. The CDR3 sequence is 18 residues long. Trimming took 4 bases from V and 0 from J; bases not matched to a gene: 10. In nucleotides, the CDR3 is TGCGCCAGCAGCCGTTCGACAGGGGTCAACTCGAACACCGGGGAGCTGTTTTTT. This gives the protein CASSRSTGVNSNTGELFF.

The gene calls are TRBV28 and TRBJ1-6, with a weak D call TRBD1 (6 bases). CDR3 length: 16 residues. V lost 7 bases and J lost 3, with 16 bases in between. Germline V lookup: CDR1 MDHEN, CDR2 SYDVKM. CDR3 sequence (DNA): TGTGCCAGCACCACAGGGCTCAAAATCTATAATTCACCCCTCCACTTT. Translating gives CASTTGLKIYNSPLHF.

The chain combines TRBV19 with TRBJ1-6; 7 bases match TRBD1. From germline, CDR1 is LNHDA and CDR2 SQIVND (reference sequence). Trimming removed 3 bases from V and 8 bases from J; junction bases left unmatched: 10. CDR3 size: 16 residues. CDR3 protein: CASSIDTGATYSPLHF. The CDR3 nucleotides read TGTGCCAGTAGTATTGATACAGGGGCGACTTATTCACCCCTCCACTTT.

For the CDR3, the DNA is TGTGCCAGCAGCATCTTAGGAGGGACTGGTGGCTACACCTTC. Its protein is CASSILGGTGGYTF. The rearrangement uses TRBV7-9 and TRBJ1-2; a weak D match, TRBD1 (5 bases). The CDR3 spans 14 residues. V was shortened by 5 bases and J by 7 bases, with 17 bases between the two germline ends. Germline V gene lookup returns CDR1 SEHNR and CDR2 FQNEAQ (reference sequence).

The rearrangement links TRBV4-3 to TRBJ2-7, with TRBD2 identical over 10 bases. Trimming took 0 bases from V and 4 from J; bases not matched to a gene: 9. CDR1 is LGHNA and CDR2 is YSLEER in the germline V gene. The CDR3 is 17 residues long. As DNA, the CDR3 is TGCGCCAGCAGCCAAGATATCGGGACTAGCGCCCCTTACGAGCAGTACTTC. This sequence encodes CASSQDIGTSAPYEQYF.

The chain links TRBV28 to TRBJ1-5; D remains unclear. V gave up 6 bases and J gave up 2 bases, with 14 bases separating them. This CDR3 comprises 15 residues. Germline CDR1 MDHEN, CDR2 SYDVKM. The CDR3 nucleotides read TGTGCCAGCAGCCCCTCTCGGTTGGGCAATCAGCCCCAGCATTTT. Protein: CASSPSRLGNQPQHF.

In its sample, this clone was seen a few times. J is TRBJ2-1 and V is TRBV3-1 (or the pseudogene TRBV3-2); 13 nucleotides line up with TRBD2. V lost 1 base to trimming and J lost 3 bases; unmatched junction nucleotides: 15. CDR3 length: 21 amino acids. The germline CDR1 and CDR2 sequences are LGHDT and YNNKEL (reference sequence). In nucleotides, the CDR3 is TGTGCCAGCAGCCAAGGGTGGTTGGGACTAGCGGGACCTTATAGCTACAATGAGCAGTTCTTC. Translating gives CASSQGWLGLAGPYSYNEQFF.

The chain employs TRBV7-2 and TRBJ1-2; TRBD1 is a possible D gene (6 bases). Germline lookup yields CDR1 SGHTA and CDR2 FQGNSA. Trimming pared 2 bases from V and 9 bases from J, leaving 16 bases between. The CDR3 spans 14 residues. This CDR3 is CASSLSGEGRRYTF. CDR3 DNA sequence: TGTGCCAGCAGCTTATCAGGGGAGGGGAGGCGCTACACCTTC.

The chain recombines TRBV24-1 with TRBJ2-2, with a possible D match to TRBD2 (5 bases). CDR1 KGHDR and CDR2 SFDVKD come from the germline V gene. Trimming removed 4 bases from V and 2 bases from J, with 13 bases in between. The length of the CDR3 is 16 residues. The CDR3, as DNA: TGTGCCACCAGTGACTCCGGGATACTAAACACCGGGGAGCTGTTTTTT. This encodes CATSDSGILNTGELFF.

This clone was picked up one time. The rearrangement joins TRBV6-5 to TRBJ2-5, with 10 bases aligning to TRBD1. V was pared by 8 bases and J by 3 bases, with 3 bases of the junction left unmatched. There are 13 residues in the CDR3. The V gene's germline CDR1 is MNHEY and CDR2 SVGAGI. CDR3 sequence (DNA): TGTGCCAGCGCGGACAGGGGGGAAGAGACCCAGTACTTC. It is translated as CASADRGEETQYF.

The rearrangement links TRBV5-4 to TRBJ1-4; TRBD1 matches 7 bases. Germline V gene lookup returns CDR1 SGHNT and CDR2 YYREEE (reference sequence). V was pared by 0 bases and J by 12 bases, with 8 bases of the junction left unmatched. The CDR3 runs 14 residues. CDR3 sequence (DNA): TGTGCCAGCAGCTTGGGACAGGGCGGTCGGGAACTGTTTTTT. It yields the protein CASSLGQGGRELFF.

The chain is built from TRBV4-2 and TRBJ1-6; tentatively, D is TRBD1 (6 bases). CDR1 and CDR2 from the germline V gene are LGHNA and YNFKEQ. V was trimmed by 1 base and J by 9 bases, leaving 13 bases between them. The CDR3 consists of 15 residues. CDR3 in DNA: TGTGCCAGCAGCCAAGGGACAGCCGTGGGTTCACCCCTCCACTTT. Amino acid sequence: CASSQGTAVGSPLHF.

The DNA of the CDR3 is TGCAGCGTTACAACAGGGTTTTTGGGCAATCAGCCCCAGCATTTT. Amino acid sequence: CSVTTGFLGNQPQHF. This rearrangement joins TRBV29-1 to TRBJ1-5, with D possibly TRBD1 on 6 matching bases. Deletions cut 5 bases from V and 2 bases from J, with 16 bases between. Germline CDR1 reads SQVTM; CDR2 reads ANQGSEA. The length of the CDR3 is 15 residues.

The rearrangement joins TRBV30 to TRBJ2-1, with D possibly matching TRBD2 (5 bases). This CDR3 is 11 amino acids long. The V gene's germline CDR1 is GTSNPN and CDR2 SVGIG (reference sequence). The germline V and J ends were trimmed by 1 base and 7 bases, with 5 bases remaining between them. The CDR3 coding sequence is TGTGCCTGGAGTGGAGGGAATGAGCAGTTCTTC. Translated, it gives CAWSGGNEQFF.

The gene calls are TRBV3-1 (or the pseudogene TRBV3-2) and TRBJ1-1; TRBD1 is a possible D gene (5 bases). The CDR3 contains 16 residues. V lost 0 bases and J lost 3, with 14 bases in between. CDR1 LGHDT and CDR2 YNNKEL come from the germline V gene (reference sequence). The CDR3 reads CASSQEGFGHDTEAFF. CDR3 coding DNA: TGTGCCAGCAGCCAAGAAGGGTTCGGACATGACACTGAAGCTTTCTTT.

V usage is TRBV7-9 and J usage is TRBJ2-1; TRBD1 matches at 8 bases. This CDR3 is built from 15 residues. Germline loops: CDR1 SEHNR, CDR2 FQNEAQ (reference sequence). V was clipped by 2 bases and J by 0 bases; unmatched bases: 0. CDR3 DNA sequence: TGTGCCAGCAGCTTACAGGGGGCCTCCTACAATGAGCAGTTCTTC. It encodes CASSLQGASYNEQFF. The full variable domain, with the rest looked up from reference TRBV7-9 and TRBJ2-1, is DTGVSQNPRHKITKRGQNVTFRCDPISEHNRLYWYRQTLGQGPEFLTYFQNEAQLEKSRLLSDRFSAERPKGSFSTLEIQRTEQGDSAMYLCASSLQGASYNEQFFGPGTRLTVL.

V and J are TRBV5-1 and TRBJ2-1; 8 nucleotides align to TRBD1. Trimming cost V 1 base and J 4 bases; bases outside gene matches: 10. The CDR3 is made up of 17 amino acids. The germline V gene has CDR1 SGHRS and CDR2 YFSETQ. CDR3 in amino acids: CASSLNSGTGSYNEQFF. The CDR3 DNA follows: TGCGCCAGCAGCTTGAACTCAGGGACAGGATCTTACAATGAGCAGTTCTTC.

V usage is TRBV15 and J usage is TRBJ1-5; TRBD1 agrees at 10 bases. The CDR3 consists of 15 residues. The junction had 3 bases not matched to a gene; V was cut back by 2 bases and J by 5 bases. Germline V gene lookup returns CDR1 LNHNV and CDR2 YYDKDF (reference sequence). CDR3 in DNA: TGTGCCACCAGCAGAACAGGGACAGGGGATCAGCCCCAGCATTTT. Translation gives CATSRTGTGDQPQHF. The complete variable domain, with remaining parts taken from reference TRBV15 and TRBJ1-5, reads DAMVIQNPRYQVTQFGKPVTLSCSQTLNHNVMYWYQQKSSQAPKLLFHYYDKDFNNEADTPDNFQSRRPNTSFCFLDIRSPGLGDTAMYLCATSRTGTGDQPQHFGDGTRLSIL.

The chain uses TRBV10-3 and TRBJ1-1, with D possibly being TRBD1 (5 bases). The CDR3 spans 14 residues. Germline V CDR1 and CDR2: ENHRY, SYGVKD. Trimming took off 3 bases at V and 1 base at J, with 9 bases between the two ends. The CDR3 spells CAISDQGSNTEAFF. CDR3 bases: TGTGCCATCAGTGATCAGGGCTCGAACACTGAAGCTTTCTTT.

This chain connects TRBV7-9 to TRBJ2-7, with D possibly TRBD1 on 6 matching bases. The CDR3 is 14 residues long. V was clipped by 4 bases and J by 13 bases, with 23 bases between them. The V gene's germline CDR1 is SEHNR and CDR2 FQNEAQ (reference sequence). The CDR3 nucleotides read TGTGCCAGCAGCTCGAGAGGACAGTGGTGGTATTACTACTTC. Encoded protein: CASSSRGQWWYYYF.

The chain couples TRBV14 to TRBJ2-5; D uncertain. The V gene's germline CDR1 is SGHDN and CDR2 FVKESK. The CDR3 covers 13 residues. Trimming stripped 2 bases from V and 3 bases from J, with 7 bases between. Written as DNA, the CDR3 is TGTGCCAGCAGCCAATTGTCAGAAGAGACCCAGTACTTC. It translates to CASSQLSEETQYF.

The rearrangement joins TRBV5-4 to TRBJ2-3; no clear D. The CDR3 loop spans 14 amino acids. Trimming removed 5 bases at V and 0 bases at J, with 10 bases between. CDR1 and CDR2 (germline): SGHNT, YYREEE (reference sequence). The CDR3 DNA reads TGTGCCAGCAGGTCCCGAACTAGCACAGATACGCAGTATTTT. This sequence encodes CASRSRTSTDTQYF.